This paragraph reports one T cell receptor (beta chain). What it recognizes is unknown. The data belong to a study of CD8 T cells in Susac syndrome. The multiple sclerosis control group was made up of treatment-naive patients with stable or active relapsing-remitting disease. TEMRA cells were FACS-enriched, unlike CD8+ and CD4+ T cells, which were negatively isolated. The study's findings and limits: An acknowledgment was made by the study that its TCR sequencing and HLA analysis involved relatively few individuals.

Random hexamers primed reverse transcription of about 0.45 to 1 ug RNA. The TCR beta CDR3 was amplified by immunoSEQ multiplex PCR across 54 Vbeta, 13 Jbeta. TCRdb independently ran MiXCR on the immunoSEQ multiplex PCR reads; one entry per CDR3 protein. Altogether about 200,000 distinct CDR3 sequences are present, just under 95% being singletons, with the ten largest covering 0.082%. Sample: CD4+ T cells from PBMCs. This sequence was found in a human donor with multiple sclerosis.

CDR3 sequence reads: CASSGYGQSYEQYF. The CDR3 coding sequence is TGTGCCAGCAGCGGATACGGACAGAGTTACGAGCAGTACTTC. The chain is built from TRBV5-6 and TRBJ2-7, with D perhaps matching TRBD1 (6 bases). Between the trimmed V and J ends, which lost 4 bases and 4 bases, there was a span of 15 bases. The CDR3 has 14 residues. Germline CDR1 is SGHDT and CDR2 is YYEEEE.